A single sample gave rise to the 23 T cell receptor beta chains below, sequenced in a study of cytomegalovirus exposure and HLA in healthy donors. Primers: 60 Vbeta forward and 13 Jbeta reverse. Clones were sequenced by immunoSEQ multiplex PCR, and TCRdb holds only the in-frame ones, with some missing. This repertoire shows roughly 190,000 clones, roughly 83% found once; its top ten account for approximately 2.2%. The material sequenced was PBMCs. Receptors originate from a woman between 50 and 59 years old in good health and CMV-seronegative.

CDR3 DNA sequence: TGTGCCAGCAGCCTCGCGTTCGATCAGCCCCAGCATTTT. Translating gives CASSLAFDQPQHF. The chain carries TRBV7-8 and TRBJ1-5; D gene ambiguous. The CDR3 consists of 13 residues. Germline V lookup: CDR1 SGHVS, CDR2 FQNEAQ. V was clipped by 5 bases and J by 5 bases, with 10 bases between them.

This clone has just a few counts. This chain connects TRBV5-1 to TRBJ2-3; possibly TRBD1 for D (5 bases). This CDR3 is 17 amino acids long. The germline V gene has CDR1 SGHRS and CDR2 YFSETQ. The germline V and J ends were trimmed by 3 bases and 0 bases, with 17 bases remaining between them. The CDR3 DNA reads TGCGCCAGCAGCTGGGGCCAACAGGCCCTTAGCACAGATACGCAGTATTTT. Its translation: CASSWGQQALSTDTQYF.

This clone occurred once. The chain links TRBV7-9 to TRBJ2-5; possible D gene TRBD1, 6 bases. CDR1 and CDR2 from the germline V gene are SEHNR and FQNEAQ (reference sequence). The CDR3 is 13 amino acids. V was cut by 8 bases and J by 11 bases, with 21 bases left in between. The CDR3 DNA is TGTGCCAGCCGGGACACATCCTCGGAGGAGCAGTACTTC. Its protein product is CASRDTSSEEQYF.

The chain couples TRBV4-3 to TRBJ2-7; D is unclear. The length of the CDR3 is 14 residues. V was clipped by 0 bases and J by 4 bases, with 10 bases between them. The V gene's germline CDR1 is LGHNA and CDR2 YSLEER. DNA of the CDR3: TGCGCCAGCAGCCAAGATATTCTGCAGTACGAGCAGTACTTC. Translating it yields CASSQDILQYEQYF.

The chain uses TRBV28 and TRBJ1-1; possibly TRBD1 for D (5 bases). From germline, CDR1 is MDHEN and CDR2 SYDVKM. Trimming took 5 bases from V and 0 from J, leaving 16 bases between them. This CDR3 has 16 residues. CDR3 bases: TGTGCCAGCAGTCCCCCGAACAGGCTGTTGAACACTGAAGCTTTCTTT. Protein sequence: CASSPPNRLLNTEAFF.

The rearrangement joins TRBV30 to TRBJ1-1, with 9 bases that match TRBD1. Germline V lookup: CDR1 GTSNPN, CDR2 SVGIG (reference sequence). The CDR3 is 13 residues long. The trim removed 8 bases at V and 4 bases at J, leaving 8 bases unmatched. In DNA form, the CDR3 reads TGTGCCGGCACAGGGGGCGCGGGCACTGAAGCTTTCTTT. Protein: CAGTGGAGTEAFF.

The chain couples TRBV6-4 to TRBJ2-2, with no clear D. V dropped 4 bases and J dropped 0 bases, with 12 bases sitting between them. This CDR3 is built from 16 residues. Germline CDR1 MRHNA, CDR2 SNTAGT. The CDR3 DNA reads TGTGCCAGCAGTGGAAGCTCAGGCTCGAACACCGGGGAGCTGTTTTTT. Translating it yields CASSGSSGSNTGELFF.

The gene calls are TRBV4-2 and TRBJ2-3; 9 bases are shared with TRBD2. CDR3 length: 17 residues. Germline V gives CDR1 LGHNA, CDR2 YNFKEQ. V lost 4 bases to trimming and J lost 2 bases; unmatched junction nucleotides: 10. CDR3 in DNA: TGTGCCAGCAGCCCAAGGGTTGGCGGGGGGGACACAGATACGCAGTATTTT. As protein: CASSPRVGGGDTDTQYF.

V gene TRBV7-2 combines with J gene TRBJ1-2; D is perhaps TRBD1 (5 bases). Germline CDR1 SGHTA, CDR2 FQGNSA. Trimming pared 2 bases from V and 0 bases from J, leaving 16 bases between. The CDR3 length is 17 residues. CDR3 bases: TGTGCCAGCAGCTTACTTATGAACAGGAGATCTAACTATGGCTACACCTTC. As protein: CASSLLMNRRSNYGYTF.

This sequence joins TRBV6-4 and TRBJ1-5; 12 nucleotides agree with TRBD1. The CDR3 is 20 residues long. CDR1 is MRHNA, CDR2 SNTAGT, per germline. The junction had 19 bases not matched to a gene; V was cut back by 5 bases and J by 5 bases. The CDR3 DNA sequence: TGTGCCAGCAGTTCGCGCTGCTCCGGGACAGGGGGCATTAAGGATCAGCCCCAGCATTTT. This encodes CASSSRCSGTGGIKDQPQHF.

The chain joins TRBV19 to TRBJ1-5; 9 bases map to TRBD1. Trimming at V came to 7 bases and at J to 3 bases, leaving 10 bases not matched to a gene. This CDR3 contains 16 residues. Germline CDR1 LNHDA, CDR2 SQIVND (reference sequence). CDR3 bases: TGTGCCAGTAAACAGGGGGCGGTAATTGACAATCAGCCCCAGCATTTT. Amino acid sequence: CASKQGAVIDNQPQHF. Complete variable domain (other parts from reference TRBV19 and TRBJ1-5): DGGITQSPKYLFRKEGQNVTLSCEQNLNHDAMYWYRQDPGQGLRLIYYSQIVNDFQKGDIAEGYSVSREKKESFPLTVTSAQKNPTAFYLCASKQGAVIDNQPQHFGDGTRLSIL.

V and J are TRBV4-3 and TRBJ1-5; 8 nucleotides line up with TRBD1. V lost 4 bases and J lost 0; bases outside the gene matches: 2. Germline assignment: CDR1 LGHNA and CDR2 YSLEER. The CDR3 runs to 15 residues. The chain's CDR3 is CASSPTGDSNQPQHF. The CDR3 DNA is TGCGCCAGCAGCCCGACAGGGGATAGCAATCAGCCCCAGCATTTT.

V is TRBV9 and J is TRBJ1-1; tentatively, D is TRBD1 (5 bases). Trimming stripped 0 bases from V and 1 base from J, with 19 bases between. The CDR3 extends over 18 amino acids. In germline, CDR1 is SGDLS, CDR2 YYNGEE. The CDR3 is CASSVDTRVPVPNTEAFF. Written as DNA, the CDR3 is TGTGCCAGCAGCGTAGATACCAGGGTACCCGTTCCGAACACTGAAGCTTTCTTT.

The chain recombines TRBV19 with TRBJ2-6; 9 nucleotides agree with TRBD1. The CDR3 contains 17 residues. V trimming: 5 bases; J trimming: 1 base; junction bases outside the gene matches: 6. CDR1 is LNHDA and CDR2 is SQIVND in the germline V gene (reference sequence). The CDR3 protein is CASSSTGGRSGANVLTF. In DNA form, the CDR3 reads TGTGCCAGTAGTTCGACAGGGGGTCGATCTGGGGCCAACGTCCTGACTTTC.

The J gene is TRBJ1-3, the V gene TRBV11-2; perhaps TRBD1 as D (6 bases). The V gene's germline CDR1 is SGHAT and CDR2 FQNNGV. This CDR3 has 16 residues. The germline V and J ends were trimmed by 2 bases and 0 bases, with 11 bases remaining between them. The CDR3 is CASSLTQGLSGNTIYF. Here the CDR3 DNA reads TGTGCCAGCAGCTTAACCCAGGGGCTCTCTGGAAACACCATATATTTT. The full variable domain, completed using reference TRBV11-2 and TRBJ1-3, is EAGVAQSPRYKIIEKRQSVAFWCNPISGHATLYWYQQILGQGPKLLIQFQNNGVVDDSQLPKDRFSAERLKGVDSTLKIQPAKLEDSAVYLCASSLTQGLSGNTIYFGEGSWLTVV.

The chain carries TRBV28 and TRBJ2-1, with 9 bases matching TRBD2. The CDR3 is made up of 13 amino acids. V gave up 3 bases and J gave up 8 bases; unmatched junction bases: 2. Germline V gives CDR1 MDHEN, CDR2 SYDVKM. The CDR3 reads CASSLGLAHEQFF. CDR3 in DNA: TGTGCCAGCAGTTTGGGACTAGCCCATGAGCAGTTCTTC.

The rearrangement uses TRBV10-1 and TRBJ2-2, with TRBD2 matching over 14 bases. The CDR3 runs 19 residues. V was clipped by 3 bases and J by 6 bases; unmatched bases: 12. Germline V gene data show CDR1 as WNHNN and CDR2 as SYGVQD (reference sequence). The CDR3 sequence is CASSDATSGRAAGAGELFF. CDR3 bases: TGCGCCAGCAGTGACGCGACTAGCGGGAGGGCCGCGGGGGCCGGGGAGCTGTTTTTT.

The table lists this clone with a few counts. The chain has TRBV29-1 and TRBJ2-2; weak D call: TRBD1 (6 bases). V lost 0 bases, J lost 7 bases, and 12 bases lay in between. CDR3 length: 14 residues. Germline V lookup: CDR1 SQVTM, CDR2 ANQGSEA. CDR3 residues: CSVEDRVGHGELFF. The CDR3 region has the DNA TGCAGCGTTGAAGATCGTGTGGGACACGGGGAGCTGTTTTTT.

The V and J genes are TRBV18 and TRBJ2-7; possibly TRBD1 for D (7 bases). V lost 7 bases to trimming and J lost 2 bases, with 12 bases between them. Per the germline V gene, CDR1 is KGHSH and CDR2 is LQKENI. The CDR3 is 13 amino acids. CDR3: CASWRDSAYEQYF. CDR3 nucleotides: TGTGCCAGCTGGCGGGACAGCGCCTACGAGCAGTACTTC. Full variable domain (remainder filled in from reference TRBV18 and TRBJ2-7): NAGVMQNPRHLVRRRGQEARLRCSPMKGHSHVYWYRQLPEEGLKFMVYLQKENIIDESGMPKERFSAEFPKEGPSILRIQQVVRGDSAAYFCASWRDSAYEQYFGPGTRLTVT.

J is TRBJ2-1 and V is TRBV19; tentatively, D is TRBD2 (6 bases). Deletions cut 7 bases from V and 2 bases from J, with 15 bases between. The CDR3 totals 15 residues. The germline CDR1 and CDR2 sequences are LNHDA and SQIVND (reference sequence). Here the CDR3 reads CASMGGTTPYNEQFF. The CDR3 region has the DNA TGTGCCAGTATGGGGGGAACTACCCCCTACAATGAGCAGTTCTTC.

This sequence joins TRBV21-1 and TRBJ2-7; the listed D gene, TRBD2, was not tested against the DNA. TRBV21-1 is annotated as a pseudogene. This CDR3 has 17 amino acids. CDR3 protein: CASSKSIVGGVSYEQYF. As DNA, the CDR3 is TGTGCCAGCAGCAAGTCCATTGTGGGAGGGGTGTCCTACGAGCAGTACTTC.

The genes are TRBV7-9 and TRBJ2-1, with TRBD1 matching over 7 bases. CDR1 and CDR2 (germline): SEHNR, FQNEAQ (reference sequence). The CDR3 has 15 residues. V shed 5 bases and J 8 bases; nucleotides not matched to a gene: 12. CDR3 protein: CASSAPRTGWYEQFF. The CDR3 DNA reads TGTGCCAGCAGCGCACCCCGGACAGGATGGTATGAGCAGTTCTTC. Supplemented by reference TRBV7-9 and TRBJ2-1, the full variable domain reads DTGVSQNPRHKITKRGQNVTFRCDPISEHNRLYWYRQTLGQGPEFLTYFQNEAQLEKSRLLSDRFSAERPKGSFSTLEIQRTEQGDSAMYLCASSAPRTGWYEQFFGPGTRLTVL.

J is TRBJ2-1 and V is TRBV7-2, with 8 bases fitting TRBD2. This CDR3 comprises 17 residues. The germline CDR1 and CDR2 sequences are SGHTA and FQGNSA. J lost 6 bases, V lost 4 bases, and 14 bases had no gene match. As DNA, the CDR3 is TGTGCCAGCAGCTACCTACGCGGGGGCGCGGGGGGCAATGAGCAGTTCTTC. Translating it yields CASSYLRGGAGGNEQFF.